The 31 T cell receptor beta chains below come from one sample, sequenced in a study of early T cells in non-severe SARS-CoV-2 infection. TCRdb processed the 5' RACE reads anew with MiXCR; each CDR3 protein has one entry. The table records some 80,000 distinct CDR3 sequences, roughly an eighth of them present only once. Sequenced: whole blood. The origin of the receptors is an adult who was a healthcare worker with PCR-confirmed SARS-CoV-2 infection or an uninfected control (not recorded which).

About this clonotype itself: This may be a read error: a much more frequent sequence differs by one nucleotide. The chain has TRBV19 and TRBJ2-7, with D tentatively TRBD1 (5 bases). Germline lookup yields CDR1 LNHDA and CDR2 SQIVND (reference sequence). CDR3 length equals 15 residues. CDR3 loop: CASSHTGPPSYKQYF. The CDR3 DNA is TGTGCCAGTAGTCACACAGGCCCTCCCTCCTACAAGCAGTACTTC.

The V call is TRBV9, the J call TRBJ2-3; D is unclear. Germline-derived CDR1 and CDR2 are SGDLS and YYNGEE. V lost 4 bases, J lost 11 bases, and 17 bases lay in between. CDR3 length equals 13 residues. CDR3 region: CASSRLARMEQYF. DNA for the CDR3: TGTGCCAGCAGCCGTTTAGCCCGTATGGAGCAGTATTTT.

The CDR3 DNA reads TGTGCCAGCAGTTTAGGGGGAAGGGGCTCTTTGGAGACCCAGTACTTC. Amino acid sequence: CASSLGGRGSLETQYF. The chain uses TRBV12-3 or TRBV12-4 and TRBJ2-5; D is possibly TRBD1 (5 bases). Trimming left V 1 base short and J 5 bases short, with 17 bases between. CDR3 length: 16 residues.

The CDR3 sequence: CTLSVTAEAFF. CDR3 nucleotide sequence: TGCACCCTCTCCGTTACCGCTGAAGCTTTCTTT. V is TRBV29-1 and J is TRBJ1-1; D is unclear. Germline V gene sequence: CDR1 SQVTM, CDR2 ANQGSEA. The CDR3 totals 11 residues.

This clonotype showed up many times. The chain couples TRBV11-2 to TRBJ2-3; D is ambiguous. V lost 2 bases, J lost 7 bases, and 7 bases lay in between. Germline loops: CDR1 SGHAT, CDR2 FQNNGV. The CDR3 runs 12 residues. The chain's CDR3 is CASSLRENTQYF. The CDR3 DNA follows: TGTGCCAGCAGCTTAAGGGAAAATACGCAGTATTTT.

The chain joins TRBV12-3 or TRBV12-4 to TRBJ1-2; no definite D call. V lost 5 bases, J lost 0 bases, and 22 bases lay in between. This CDR3 comprises 18 residues. The CDR3 bases are TGTGCCAGCAGTAGAACCGGGGTTTCCCCGTGGACTAACTATGGCTACACCTTC. Its protein product is CASSRTGVSPWTNYGYTF.

The J gene is TRBJ2-3, the V gene TRBV6-5; D not certain. CDR3 length equals 14 residues. Germline values: CDR1 MNHEY, CDR2 SVGAGI. The germline V and J ends were trimmed by 8 bases and 1 base, with 13 bases remaining between them. The CDR3 is CASGFSRGTDTQYF. CDR3 coding DNA: TGTGCCAGCGGATTTAGCCGGGGCACAGATACGCAGTATTTT.

There are many counts of this clonotype. V and J are TRBV2 and TRBJ2-4; D is tentatively TRBD1 or TRBD2 (6 bases each). The V end was cut by 8 bases, the J end by 3 bases, with 14 bases between. Germline-derived CDR1 and CDR2 are SNHLY and FYNNEI. This CDR3 has 14 amino acids. CDR3 loop: CASGGRTDKNIQYF. CDR3 sequence (DNA): TGTGCCAGCGGGGGGCGGACAGACAAAAACATTCAGTACTTC.

This chain connects TRBV30 to TRBJ1-6; D call uncertain. This CDR3 spans 15 amino acids. Trimming left V 3 bases short and J 1 base short, with 10 bases between. In germline, CDR1 is GTSNPN, CDR2 SVGIG (reference sequence). The chain's CDR3 is CAWRIPGSYNSPLHF. The DNA for the CDR3 is TGTGCCTGGAGGATTCCCGGATCCTATAATTCACCCCTCCACTTT.

This clonotype was picked up a small number of times. V is TRBV29-1 and J is TRBJ1-1; the D is unclear. The V end lost 7 bases, the J end lost 5 bases, and 11 bases lay between the germline ends. Germline loops: CDR1 SQVTM, CDR2 ANQGSEA. The CDR3 extends over 11 amino acids. CDR3 residues: CSAARETEAFF. The CDR3 DNA reads TGCAGCGCGGCACGGGAGACTGAAGCTTTCTTT.

The chain uses TRBV29-1 and TRBJ2-1, with D hard to call. The CDR3 totals 14 residues. V was trimmed by 8 bases and J by 3 bases, leaving 17 bases between them. Germline V CDR1 and CDR2: SQVTM, ANQGSEA. The DNA for the CDR3 is TGCAGCTCCCAGTTGTCCTCTCTCTACAATGAGCAGTTCTTC. Encoded protein: CSSQLSSLYNEQFF.

The chain joins TRBV11-2 to TRBJ2-4; D may be TRBD1 (6 bases). The germline V gene has CDR1 SGHAT and CDR2 FQNNGV. The V gene lost 0 bases and the J gene lost 0 bases, with 15 bases spanning the gap. This CDR3 has 18 residues. As DNA, the CDR3 is TGTGCCAGCAGCTTAGATGCGCAGGGGATTCTAGCCAAAAACATTCAGTACTTC. Amino acids: CASSLDAQGILAKNIQYF.

This chain joins TRBV2 and TRBJ1-2; no reliable D call. Germline-derived CDR1 and CDR2 are SNHLY and FYNNEI. The CDR3 consists of 10 residues. V lost 6 bases and J 3 bases, leaving 2 bases between the germline ends. The CDR3 loop reads CASRDYGYTF. CDR3 bases: TGTGCCAGCAGGGACTATGGCTACACCTTC.

This clonotype was detected only a few times. The chain recombines TRBV7-9 with TRBJ1-2; no reliable D call. The CDR3 covers 15 residues. Trimming cost V 0 bases and J 2 bases, with 10 bases left between them. Germline assignment: CDR1 SEHNR and CDR2 FQNEAQ (reference sequence). CDR3 sequence reads: CASSLAGRKNYGYTF. DNA for the CDR3: TGTGCCAGCAGCTTAGCGGGCAGGAAAAACTATGGCTACACCTTC.

This clonotype was counted many times. This sequence joins TRBV7-6 and TRBJ2-7; D may be TRBD1 or TRBD2 (6 bases each). V was clipped by 5 bases and J by 4 bases, with 15 bases between them. The CDR3 has 14 residues. Germline V CDR1 and CDR2: SGHVS, FNYEAQ. Here the CDR3 DNA reads TGTGCCAGCAGCCCCAGAGGGGGGCTATACGAGCAGTACTTC. This translates into CASSPRGGLYEQYF.

This clonotype was found a few times. This rearrangement joins TRBV30 to TRBJ1-2; weak D call: TRBD1 (5 bases). The CDR3 totals 13 residues. Germline CDR1 is GTSNPN and CDR2 is SVGIG (reference sequence). V lost 5 bases, J lost 4 bases, and 14 bases lay in between. The CDR3 nucleotides are TGTGCCTGGGGCAGGGCCCGCTCCTATGGCTACACCTTC. Its translation is CAWGRARSYGYTF.

This clonotype has only a few counts. This rearrangement joins TRBV7-9 to TRBJ2-5; D might be TRBD1 (5 bases). This CDR3 has 14 amino acids. The ends were cut back, 5 bases at V and 1 base at J, with 11 bases in the middle. The germline V gene has CDR1 SEHNR and CDR2 FQNEAQ (reference sequence). CDR3 bases: TGTGCCAGCAGCCTTTCTAGGGGCCAAGAGACCCAGTACTTC. Protein sequence: CASSLSRGQETQYF.

V usage is TRBV29-1 and J usage is TRBJ2-7; D perhaps matches TRBD1 (5 bases). The germline V and J ends were trimmed by 5 bases and 4 bases, with 12 bases remaining between them. The CDR3 length is 12 residues. Germline CDR1 SQVTM, CDR2 ANQGSEA. The CDR3 region has the DNA TGCAGCGTTTTAGGGGTTCTTTACGAGCAGTACTTC. Its translation: CSVLGVLYEQYF.

This chain connects TRBV20-1 to TRBJ1-1; D possibly corresponds to TRBD1 (5 bases). This CDR3 contains 13 residues. Germline lookup yields CDR1 DFQATT and CDR2 SNEGSKA (reference sequence). Trimming took off 3 bases at V and 3 bases at J, with 11 bases between the two ends. CDR3 in amino acids: CSASPRQYTEAFF. The CDR3 DNA is TGCAGTGCTAGCCCCCGACAGTACACTGAAGCTTTCTTT.

The chain joins TRBV7-8 to TRBJ1-2, with 7 bases that match TRBD1. The germline V gene encodes CDR1 SGHVS and CDR2 FQNEAQ. The CDR3 has 18 residues. V was clipped by 2 bases and J by 1 base; unmatched bases: 13. The CDR3 loop is CASSLPYDRVVDNYGYTF. The CDR3 DNA reads as TGTGCCAGCAGCTTACCCTACGACAGGGTAGTTGATAACTATGGCTACACCTTC.

This clonotype turned up a few times. J is TRBJ2-2 and V is TRBV27; D might be TRBD1 (6 bases). The length of the CDR3 is 16 residues. Trimming removed 5 bases at V and 3 bases at J, with 16 bases between. Germline CDR1 and CDR2: MNHEY and SMNVEV (reference sequence). The CDR3 loop reads CASSPQGAGDTGELFF. The CDR3 region has the DNA TGTGCCAGCAGTCCCCAAGGGGCAGGGGACACCGGGGAGCTGTTTTTT.

This clonotype was seen repeatedly, ten times or more. The gene calls are TRBV12-3 or TRBV12-4 and TRBJ1-2; maybe TRBD1 (5 bases). Trimming stripped 4 bases from V and 8 bases from J, with 8 bases between. CDR3 length: 11 residues. CDR3 sequence reads: CASSSGQGYTF. CDR3 bases: TGTGCCAGCAGTTCTGGACAAGGCTACACCTTC.

The chain is built from TRBV6-5 and TRBJ1-1; 8 nucleotides line up with TRBD1. Germline V CDR1 and CDR2: MNHEY, SVGAGI. This CDR3 comprises 20 residues. J gave up 0 bases and V 6 bases, and 21 bases lay outside the gene matches. CDR3 residues: CASRTATGDDNPRMNTEAFF. As DNA, the CDR3 is TGTGCCAGCAGGACAGCGACAGGGGATGACAATCCCCGTATGAACACTGAAGCTTTCTTT.

This clonotype was counted a few times. The CDR3: CASSLDLQSPSYEQYF. CDR3 coding DNA: TGTGCCAGCAGCTTAGATTTGCAGTCTCCCTCCTACGAGCAGTACTTC. The chain uses TRBV11-2 and TRBJ2-7, with D uncertain. Per the germline V gene, CDR1 is SGHAT and CDR2 is FQNNGV. CDR3 length: 16 residues. The V and J ends lost 0 bases and 0 bases respectively, with 12 bases between them.

V gene TRBV6-1 combines with J gene TRBJ1-6; unclear D gene. The germline V and J ends were trimmed by 6 bases and 6 bases, with 12 bases remaining between them. CDR1 is MNHNS, CDR2 SASEGT, per germline. The CDR3 length is 14 residues. The CDR3 coding sequence is TGTGCCAGCAGACTACAAGAGACTAATTCACCCCTCCACTTT. It codes for CASRLQETNSPLHF.

This clonotype has at least ten counts. The chain joins TRBV2 to TRBJ2-7; 7 positions agree with TRBD2. Germline lookup yields CDR1 SNHLY and CDR2 FYNNEI. Trimming cost V 8 bases and J 3 bases; bases outside gene matches: 4. The CDR3 runs 12 residues. The CDR3 sequence: CASRGDYYEQYF. The DNA for the CDR3 is TGTGCCAGCCGGGGGGATTACTACGAGCAGTACTTC.

This clonotype showed up just a few times. The V call is TRBV20-1, the J call TRBJ1-2; no definite D call. Trimming shortened V by 3 bases and J by 3 bases, and 8 bases separated the two germline ends. CDR1 and CDR2 (germline): DFQATT, SNEGSKA (reference sequence). The CDR3 runs 12 residues. CDR3 sequence: CSASTNDYGYTF. CDR3 coding DNA: TGCAGTGCTAGTACCAATGACTATGGCTACACCTTC.

A few counts support this clonotype. This sequence joins TRBV29-1 and TRBJ1-1, with D possibly being TRBD1 (6 bases). Trimming took 0 bases from V and 1 from J, leaving 9 bases between them. The germline gives CDR1 SQVTM, CDR2 ANQGSEA. The CDR3 totals 14 residues. The CDR3 here is CSVEELGGNTEAFF. The CDR3 DNA follows: TGCAGCGTTGAAGAGTTAGGGGGGAACACTGAAGCTTTCTTT.

This clonotype occurred many times. J is TRBJ1-2 and V is TRBV12-3 or TRBV12-4; no reliable D call. V was pared by 2 bases and J by 7 bases, with 8 bases between. CDR3 length: 12 amino acids. The CDR3 spells CASSLMEGGYTF. In DNA, the CDR3 is TGTGCCAGCAGTTTAATGGAAGGTGGCTACACCTTC.

This clonotype was counted a single time. The J gene is TRBJ1-1, the V gene TRBV29-1, with D perhaps TRBD1 (5 bases). Trimming removed 8 bases from V and 1 base from J, with 14 bases in between. Looked up from germline, CDR1 is SQVTM and CDR2 is ANQGSEA. The CDR3 covers 13 residues. The CDR3 bases are TGCAGCCCTTCCGAGACAGCGAACACTGAAGCTTTCTTT. Protein product: CSPSETANTEAFF.

The rearrangement links TRBV7-3 to TRBJ2-1; D possibly corresponds to TRBD2 (6 bases). CDR1 is SGHTA, CDR2 FQGTGA, per germline. The V end was cut by 0 bases, the J end by 6 bases, with 12 bases between. CDR3 length: 15 amino acids. The CDR3 DNA sequence: TGTGCCAGCAGCTTAACGGCGTCGGGGGTCAATGAGCAGTTCTTC. Translating it yields CASSLTASGVNEQFF.